Listed below are T cell receptor beta chains from one sample, sequenced in a study of T-cell memory formation after mild COVID-19. TCRdb passed the 5' RACE reads through MiXCR, listing each CDR3 protein once. Among a few hundred thousand distinct CDR3 sequences listed, 15% to 20% were seen once. Sequences were obtained from PBMCs or a T cell subset sorted from them (not recorded which). These receptors were obtained from a man aged 18 to 35 who had mild COVID-19 (a few samples of this study predate the infection). Cell type and time point are not known. CDR3s include the opening cysteine and the closing phenylalanine or tryptophan. D genes are given only for firm matches. Where a row states a size, it is once, few, many or the class of an expanded clone; other rows omit it.

d_call | j_call | v_call | clone_size | cdr3_nt | cdr3_aa
TRBD2 | TRBJ2-7 | TRBV6-5 | many | TGTGCCAGCAGACGATACGAGGGAGGGGAGCAGTACTTC | CASRRYEGGEQYF
. | TRBJ2-1 | TRBV7-9 | few | TGTGCCTCCGGGGGGCGGGCAGAGCAGTTCTTC | CASGGRAEQFF
. | TRBJ2-2 | TRBV7-2 | . | TGTGCCAGCAGCTTAAAGTTGCGAGAACTCGGGGAGCTGTTTTTT | CASSLKLRELGELFF
. | TRBJ1-2 | TRBV27 | . | TGTGCCAGCAGTTTATCGGTCGGAGGTCGTGGCTACACCTTC | CASSLSVGGRGYTF
. | TRBJ1-6 | TRBV12-3/TRBV12-4 | . | TGTGCCAGCAGTTTCGGGACGGCCAGCCGTTCACCCATCCACTTT | CASSFGTASRSPIHF
. | TRBJ2-3 | TRBV6-5 | few | TGTGCCAGCAGTTACTCGAAGCACGCCACAGATACGCAGTATTTT | CASSYSKHATDTQYF
TRBD2 | TRBJ2-3 | TRBV7-8 | . | TGTGCCAGCAGCCGGCTAGCGGGGGGCCCCGCAGATACGCAGTATTTT | CASSRLAGGPADTQYF
. | TRBJ2-7 | TRBV7-9 | . | TGTGCCAGCAGCTCCAACGGGGGACCATCCTACGAGCAGTACTTC | CASSSNGGPSYEQYF
. | TRBJ2-1 | TRBV4-3 | few | TGCGCCAGCAGCCAAGAAGGACAGCCGAGCTCCTACAATGAGCAGTTCTTC | CASSQEGQPSSYNEQFF
. | TRBJ2-2 | TRBV29-1 | few | TGCAGCGTTGACCTCGGGGGAAACGGGGAGCTGTTTTTT | CSVDLGGNGELFF
. | TRBJ2-3 | TRBV24-1 | . | TGTGCCACCAGTGATACCGGACGGGGTTACACAGATACGCAGTATTTT | CATSDTGRGYTDTQYF
. | TRBJ1-6 | TRBV5-6 | . | TGTGCCAGCAGCTTGGAGGGATCCCTCCACTTT | CASSLEGSLHF
TRBD1 | TRBJ2-2 | TRBV4-3 | few | TGCGCCAGCAGCCAAGGGTTCAGGGGGCTCGACACCGGGGAGCTGTTTTTT | CASSQGFRGLDTGELFF
TRBD2 | TRBJ2-1 | TRBV6-2/TRBV6-3 | many | TGTGCCAGCAGTTACCTCGGGCTAGCGGGGGTTCTTTACAATGAGCAGTTCTTC | CASSYLGLAGVLYNEQFF
. | TRBJ1-2 | TRBV6-5 | few | TGTGCCAGCAGTTCGAGGAAAGGGACCGTAGACGGAAGCTATGGCTACACCTTC | CASSSRKGTVDGSYGYTF
. | TRBJ1-2 | TRBV25-1 | few | TGTGCCAGCAGTGATCGAAACCCACGGAGGGGCTACACCTTC | CASSDRNPRRGYTF
TRBD1 | TRBJ2-6 | TRBV25-1 | few | TGTGCCAGCAGCGAGACAGGGGGAAGCTCTGGGGCCAACGTCCTGACTTTC | CASSETGGSSGANVLTF
. | TRBJ1-1 | TRBV12-3/TRBV12-4 | few | TGTGCCAGCAGTTCGCTTACCAGGGGTGAAGCTTTCTTT | CASSSLTRGEAFF
. | TRBJ1-2 | TRBV6-5 | . | TGTGCCAGCAGTTACTCGGGTGGGGTAGGGGTCGGCTATGGCTACACCTTC | CASSYSGGVGVGYGYTF
. | TRBJ2-3 | TRBV20-1 | . | TGCAGTGCGGGAGTTTTCACAGATACGCAGTATTTT | CSAGVFTDTQYF
. | TRBJ2-3 | TRBV7-3 | . | TGTGCCAGCAGAAGCGGGCCCACAGATACGCAGTATTTT | CASRSGPTDTQYF
. | TRBJ1-1 | TRBV20-1 | . | TGCAGTGCTAGAGTATTAGGTCGGAACACTGAAGCTTTCTTT | CSARVLGRNTEAFF
. | TRBJ2-2 | TRBV28 | . | TGTGCCAGCAGTTTTTCGTTTGCCGGGGAGCTGTTTTTT | CASSFSFAGELFF
. | TRBJ2-7 | TRBV20-1 | . | TGCAGTGCTAGAGACAGGGTCTTATACGAGCAGTACTTC | CSARDRVLYEQYF
TRBD1 | TRBJ1-4 | TRBV28 | . | TGTGCCAGCAGTCCCCTGACAGGGGCTGAAAAACTGTTTTTT | CASSPLTGAEKLFF
TRBD1 | TRBJ2-1 | TRBV24-1 | . | TGTGCCACCAGTGACCCCCGGACAGGGGGCGGTGAGCAGTTCTTC | CATSDPRTGGGEQFF